This T cell receptor beta chain derives from a study of OX40 agonist ivuxolimab in advanced cancers. Study in general: Therapy given before enrollment (anti-PD-1, anti-PD-L1 or anti-CTLA-4) was allowed, and around 40% had some.

As regards this clone: The antigen is not known.

Data came from immunoSEQ multiplex PCR; TCRdb stores just in-frame clones and leaves some out. This table has about 120,000 clones, around 87% appearing once. Study observations and caveats: The average count of expanded clones was higher among CD8+ T cells than among CD4+.

The CDR3 is 14 residues long. Germline assignment: CDR1 KGHSH and CDR2 LQKENI. V was trimmed by 3 bases and J by 4 bases, leaving 9 bases between them. The origin of this receptor is an adult with an advanced solid tumor such as melanoma, head and neck, liver or kidney cancer. This specimen consisted of CD4+ or CD8+ T cells sorted from blood, obtained in a trial of the OX40 agonist ivuxolimab. V usage is TRBV18 and J usage is TRBJ2-2; tentatively, D is TRBD2 (6 bases). The DNA of the CDR3 is TGTGCCAGCTCACCGACTAGTCCCACCGGGGAGCTGTTTTTT. It encodes CASSPTSPTGELFF. The full variable domain, its missing parts supplied by reference TRBV18 and TRBJ2-2, is NAGVMQNPRHLVRRRGQEARLRCSPMKGHSHVYWYRQLPEEGLKFMVYLQKENIIDESGMPKERFSAEFPKEGPSILRIQQVVRGDSAAYFCASSPTSPTGELFFGEGSRLTVL.